The 15 T cell receptor beta chains listed next were all sequenced from one sample in a study of identical twins. From the 5' RACE reads, TCRdb called clonotypes with MiXCR, one entry per CDR3 protein. The sample consists of 300,000 to 400,000 distinct CDR3 sequences, roughly 9% of them appearing once. Material: naive T cells sorted from blood. These receptors were obtained from a woman between 45 and 65 years old in good health.

This clonotype was seen at least ten times. This chain links TRBV10-3 with TRBJ1-2; a possible D gene is TRBD1 (5 bases). CDR1 and CDR2 from the germline V gene are ENHRY and SYGVKD. This CDR3 contains 16 residues. V was shortened by 2 bases and J by 6 bases, with 19 bases between the two germline ends. The DNA for the CDR3 is TGTGCCATCAGTGAGCGTCCAGGGACGGTAATTCATGGCTACACCTTC. Amino acids: CAISERPGTVIHGYTF.

Many counts were recorded for this clonotype. The chain links TRBV5-5 to TRBJ2-1, with TRBD2 matching 11 bases. CDR1 is SGHKS and CDR2 is YYEKEE in the germline V gene (reference sequence). CDR3 length: 16 residues. The V and J ends lost 0 bases and 7 bases, in that order; junction bases with no gene match: 6. In DNA form, the CDR3 reads TGTGCCAGCAGCTTGGTGCTAGCGGGAGGCGGTAATGAGCAGTTCTTC. It is translated as CASSLVLAGGGNEQFF.

Only a few counts were recorded for this clonotype. The genes are TRBV20-1 and TRBJ2-1, with D maybe TRBD1 (6 bases). The CDR3 spans 15 residues. The germline gives CDR1 DFQATT, CDR2 SNEGSKA (reference sequence). V was pared by 6 bases and J by 0 bases, with 15 bases between. CDR3 nucleotide sequence: TGCAGTGCCTCTAGGGGGTGGAGCTCCTACAATGAGCAGTTCTTC. This codes for CSASRGWSSYNEQFF.

Only a few counts were recorded for this clonotype. The chain is built from TRBV5-1 and TRBJ1-5; D possibly corresponds to TRBD1 (6 bases). The CDR3 runs 14 residues. V lost 9 bases, J lost 1 base, and 14 bases lay in between. The germline gives CDR1 SGHRS, CDR2 YFSETQ. The DNA of the CDR3 is TGCGCCAACTCCGCAGGGGAGAGCAATCAGCCCCAGCATTTT. This translates into CANSAGESNQPQHF.

This clonotype was observed many times. This chain uses TRBV24-1 with TRBJ2-3, with 9 bases that match TRBD1. The CDR3 consists of 17 residues. V was pared by 9 bases and J by 2 bases, with 14 bases of the junction left unmatched. The V gene's germline CDR1 is KGHDR and CDR2 SFDVKD. As DNA, the CDR3 is TGTGCCACCCCCACCCCGTCGACAGGGGGAACCACAGATACGCAGTATTTT. This codes for CATPTPSTGGTTDTQYF.

Only a few counts were recorded for this clonotype. The J gene is TRBJ2-7, the V gene TRBV7-9, with TRBD1 identical over 7 bases. This CDR3 spans 13 amino acids. V lost 8 bases, J lost 2 bases, and 6 bases stayed unmatched. Germline V CDR1 and CDR2: SEHNR, FQNEAQ (reference sequence). The CDR3 spells CASGEDRAYEQYF. The CDR3 DNA reads TGTGCCAGCGGCGAAGACAGGGCCTACGAGCAGTACTTC. Combining the CDR3 with reference TRBV7-9 and TRBJ2-7 gives the whole variable domain DTGVSQNPRHKITKRGQNVTFRCDPISEHNRLYWYRQTLGQGPEFLTYFQNEAQLEKSRLLSDRFSAERPKGSFSTLEIQRTEQGDSAMYLCASGEDRAYEQYFGPGTRLTVT.

The J gene is TRBJ2-1, the V gene TRBV11-3; possibly TRBD2 for D (5 bases). The V end was cut by 5 bases, the J end by 8 bases, with 13 bases between. Germline assignment: CDR1 SGHNT and CDR2 YENEEA. The CDR3 loop spans 13 amino acids. The DNA of the CDR3 is TGTGCCAGCAGCCCAGATAAGAGGGATGAGCAGTTCTTC. As protein: CASSPDKRDEQFF. The variable domain in full, with the rest retrieved from reference TRBV11-3 and TRBJ2-1, is EAGVVQSPRYKIIEKKQPVAFWCNPISGHNTLYWYLQNLGQGPELLIRYENEEAVDDSQLPKDRFSAERLKGVDSTLKIQPAELGDSAVYLCASSPDKRDEQFFGPGTRLTVL.

This clonotype was counted at least ten times. The chain recombines TRBV12-3 or TRBV12-4 with TRBJ2-2; D is perhaps TRBD1 (6 bases). The CDR3 totals 16 residues. V lost 6 bases and J lost 0, with 14 bases in between. The CDR3 spells CASSHPGTPNTGELFF. DNA for the CDR3: TGTGCCAGCAGCCACCCCGGGACACCGAACACCGGGGAGCTGTTTTTT.

The CDR3 region is CASSLDPEDEQYV. The CDR3 DNA follows: TGTGCCAGTAGTCTTGATCCCGAGGACGAGCAGTACGTC. V is TRBV19 and J is TRBJ2-7, with D unclear. The CDR3 runs 13 residues. Between the trimmed V and J ends, which lost 5 bases and 5 bases, there was a span of 13 bases. Germline V gives CDR1 LNHDA, CDR2 SQIVND (reference sequence).

In this sample, this clonotype turned up many times. V is TRBV27 and J is TRBJ2-7; 11 bases are shared with TRBD2. The germline CDR1 and CDR2 sequences are MNHEY and SMNVEV (reference sequence). The CDR3 spans 18 residues. J lost 0 bases, V lost 10 bases, and 17 bases had no gene match. CDR3 in amino acids: CATLEVAGGPFNSYEQYF. The CDR3 bases are TGTGCCACCCTGGAGGTAGCGGGAGGGCCTTTTAACTCCTACGAGCAGTACTTC.

In its sample, this clonotype was seen many times. This chain connects TRBV4-1 to TRBJ2-3, with no clear D. Germline V gene data show CDR1 as MGHRA and CDR2 as YSYEKL. Between the trimmed V and J ends, which lost 5 bases and 0 bases, there was a span of 6 bases. The CDR3 loop spans 13 amino acids. This chain's CDR3 is CASSGGSTDTQYF. In nucleotides, the CDR3 is TGCGCCAGCAGCGGCGGAAGCACAGATACGCAGTATTTT.

This clonotype has more than one count but fewer than ten. The chain combines TRBV20-1 with TRBJ2-3; 9 nucleotides line up with TRBD1. This CDR3 spans 15 amino acids. CDR1 is DFQATT and CDR2 is SNEGSKA in the germline V gene (reference sequence). V dropped 2 bases and J dropped 3; count of bases not matched to a gene: 6. As DNA, the CDR3 is TGCAGTGCTAGAACCGGGACAGGGAAAACAGATACGCAGTATTTT. Its translation: CSARTGTGKTDTQYF.

This clonotype was seen many times. The chain joins TRBV28 to TRBJ2-7; D perhaps matches TRBD2 (6 bases). This CDR3 is 16 amino acids long. The ends were cut back, 2 bases at V and 2 bases at J, with 16 bases in the middle. CDR1 is MDHEN and CDR2 is SYDVKM in the germline V gene. CDR3 loop: CASSLDKWGVAYEQYV. CDR3 nucleotides: TGTGCCAGCAGTTTAGATAAGTGGGGGGTCGCCTACGAGCAGTACGTC.

This clonotype came up many times. The gene calls are TRBV6-5 and TRBJ1-4, with 9 bases aligning to TRBD1. Germline values: CDR1 MNHEY, CDR2 SVGAGI. The CDR3 totals 14 residues. Trimming cost V 2 bases and J 8 bases; bases outside gene matches: 3. CDR3 amino acids: CASSYGQGREKLFF. The CDR3 nucleotides read TGTGCCAGCAGTTACGGACAGGGGAGGGAAAAACTGTTTTTT.

The chain recombines TRBV2 with TRBJ2-1, with 13 bases aligning to TRBD2. V lost 5 bases to trimming and J lost 6 bases; unmatched junction nucleotides: 1. Looked up from germline, CDR1 is SNHLY and CDR2 is FYNNEI. CDR3 length: 14 amino acids. The CDR3 loop is CASSRTSGSNEQFF. The CDR3 DNA is TGTGCCAGCAGTCGGACTAGCGGGAGCAATGAGCAGTTCTTC.